This T cell receptor beta chain stems from a study of shared clonotypes between healthy human individuals. At the level of the study: The cohort had a couple of women and three men, ages 18 to 49. Findings and limits, study-wide: Rarefaction gave evidence that sorted-subset sequencing remained incomplete despite large depth.

This CDR3 has 11 amino acids. Germline CDR1 DFQATT, CDR2 SNEGSKA (reference sequence). V was shortened by 5 bases and J by 5 bases, with 9 bases between the two germline ends. Note on this clone: Its antigen is unknown.

The input for sorted-subset replicate PCRs was approximately 210 ng DNA, tens of thousands of T cell genomes. The table came from immunoSEQ multiplex PCR; TCRdb's copy has only in-frame clones and leaves some out. The sample has about 1 million clones, about 77% seen once; the top ten hold over 1.3%. The rearrangement uses TRBV20-1 and TRBJ2-5; a weak D match, TRBD2 (6 bases). This TCR came from a man between 18 and 35 years old in good health. The source material was memory CD4+ T cells sorted from blood. Subset denoted: CD45RA-negative fraction. The CDR3 DNA follows: TGCAGTGCTTGGCGGGACGAGACCCAGTACTTC. It translates to CSAWRDETQYF.